The following is a T cell receptor (beta chain) sequence with its context. All enrollees were about 18 to 100 years old and from about two dozen US areas. The study assigned cohorts using participant-reported clinical history. The authors' processing: Estimates of nucleated cell counts were drawn from the amplification of reference gene primers. Profiled with immunoSEQ multiplex PCR; TCRdb holds only in-frame clones, not every one. The DNA was the basis for D and trimming; V, J and clone size are from that table. The data contain 330,000 or so clones, over 75% of them singletons. This sample is part of a study of blood T cell repertoires in COVID-19. Overall study: Specimens from acute and convalescent COVID-19 originated in the United States, Italy and Spain.

The source material was PBMCs or T cells enriched from blood (not recorded which). The receptor comes from a man under 40 who had recovered from COVID-19.

CDR3 sequence: CASSPPTGSYEQYF. DNA for the CDR3: TGTGCCAGCAGCCCACCGACAGGTTCCTACGAGCAGTACTTC. V and J are TRBV7-9 and TRBJ2-7; maybe TRBD1 (6 bases). CDR1 and CDR2 from the germline V gene are SEHNR and FQNEAQ (reference sequence). This CDR3 spans 14 amino acids. The ends were cut back, 5 bases at V and 1 base at J, with 12 bases in the middle.